These T cell receptor beta chains were read from a single sample in a study of shared clonotypes between healthy human individuals. Some clones are missing from TCRdb's copy, which holds only in-frame ones; the method was immunoSEQ multiplex PCR. The data contain about 1.1 million clones, 75% to 80% of them seen just once; the ten biggest clones take up 0.6% to 0.7%. The specimen sequenced was memory CD4+ T cells from PBMCs. The source is a man aged 18 to 29 in good health. Some clones in this sample may be carry-over from other donors' samples. The CDR3 runs from the conserved cysteine through the conserved F or W. The order of the fields is D gene, J gene, clone size, V gene, CDR3 protein, CDR3 DNA. A D gene is named only where the DNA matches it firmly. Expanded clones get a size class; other rows say once, few or many, or leave the size out.

d_call: TRBD1; j_call: TRBJ1-5; clone_size: NA; v_call: TRBV28; cdr3_aa: CASSYPGQPNQPQHF; cdr3_nt: TGTGCCAGCAGTTACCCGGGACAGCCCAATCAGCCCCAGCATTTT
d_call: NA; j_call: TRBJ2-3; clone_size: NA; v_call: TRBV4-1; cdr3_aa: CASSQDWRDTQYF; cdr3_nt: TGCGCCAGCAGCCAAGATTGGCGCGATACGCAGTATTTT
d_call: TRBD1; j_call: TRBJ1-5; clone_size: few; v_call: TRBV18; cdr3_aa: CASSPQGTGGQPQHF; cdr3_nt: TGTGCCAGCTCACCCCAAGGGACAGGCGGTCAGCCCCAGCATTTT
d_call: TRBD1; j_call: TRBJ2-7; clone_size: few; v_call: TRBV27; cdr3_aa: CASSLGTALYEQYF; cdr3_nt: TGTGCCAGCAGTTTGGGGACAGCTCTCTACGAGCAGTACTTC
d_call: TRBD1; j_call: TRBJ1-4; clone_size: once; v_call: TRBV4-1; cdr3_aa: CASSQEIGDHRPGQTNEKLFF; cdr3_nt: TGCGCCAGCAGCCAAGAAATCGGGGACCATCGACCGGGACAGACTAATGAAAAACTGTTTTTT
d_call: TRBD2; j_call: TRBJ2-1; clone_size: NA; v_call: TRBV5-4; cdr3_aa: CASSLVLAGAYNEQFF; cdr3_nt: TGTGCCAGCAGCTTGGTGCTAGCGGGAGCGTACAATGAGCAGTTCTTC
d_call: TRBD2; j_call: TRBJ2-2; clone_size: NA; v_call: TRBV18; cdr3_aa: CASSPLLAGTDGELFF; cdr3_nt: TGTGCCAGCTCACCCCTACTAGCGGGGACGGACGGGGAGCTGTTTTTT
d_call: TRBD2; j_call: TRBJ2-1; clone_size: once; v_call: TRBV4-1; cdr3_aa: CASSQDGLAGFSYNEQFF; cdr3_nt: TGCGCCAGCAGCCAAGATGGTTTAGCGGGATTCTCCTACAATGAGCAGTTCTTC
d_call: NA; j_call: TRBJ1-2; clone_size: NA; v_call: TRBV4-1; cdr3_aa: CASSQDRGGRDYGYTF; cdr3_nt: TGCGCCAGCAGCCAAGACCGGGGTGGCAGGGACTATGGCTACACCTTC
d_call: TRBD2; j_call: TRBJ2-7; clone_size: once; v_call: TRBV5-1; cdr3_aa: CASSLAGGTYEQYF; cdr3_nt: TGCGCCAGCAGCTTGGCCGGGGGGACCTACGAGCAGTACTTC
d_call: NA; j_call: TRBJ1-1; clone_size: once; v_call: TRBV5-1; cdr3_aa: CASSWGQGNTEAFF; cdr3_nt: TGCGCCAGCAGCTGGGGTCAGGGTAACACTGAAGCTTTCTTT
d_call: NA; j_call: TRBJ2-5; clone_size: NA; v_call: TRBV5-6; cdr3_aa: CASSRTMETQYF; cdr3_nt: TGTGCCAGCAGCCGGACTATGGAGACCCAGTACTTC
d_call: NA; j_call: TRBJ2-7; clone_size: NA; v_call: TRBV6-1; cdr3_aa: CASNYRVVTYEQYF; cdr3_nt: TGTGCCAGCAACTACAGGGTGGTAACCTACGAGCAGTACTTC
d_call: TRBD1; j_call: TRBJ2-2; clone_size: NA; v_call: TRBV5-8; cdr3_aa: CASSLFPAGTGKTGELFF; cdr3_nt: TGTGCCAGCAGCTTGTTCCCGGCTGGGACAGGGAAGACCGGGGAGCTGTTTTTT
d_call: NA; j_call: TRBJ1-1; clone_size: NA; v_call: TRBV30; cdr3_aa: CAWRRVGTEAFF; cdr3_nt: TGTGCCTGGAGGAGGGTGGGCACTGAAGCTTTCTTT
d_call: TRBD1; j_call: TRBJ2-7; clone_size: few; v_call: TRBV7-2; cdr3_aa: CASSLPTGTGGHEQYF; cdr3_nt: TGTGCCAGCAGCTTACCGACCGGGACAGGGGGCCACGAGCAGTACTTC
d_call: NA; j_call: TRBJ2-1; clone_size: NA; v_call: TRBV5-4; cdr3_aa: CASSPSKSSYNEQFF; cdr3_nt: TGTGCCAGCAGTCCTAGCAAAAGCTCCTACAATGAGCAGTTCTTC
d_call: TRBD1; j_call: TRBJ2-3; clone_size: NA; v_call: TRBV7-3; cdr3_aa: CASSPGQQVTDTQYF; cdr3_nt: TGTGCCAGCAGCCCGGGACAGCAAGTCACAGATACGCAGTATTTT
d_call: TRBD1; j_call: TRBJ1-2; clone_size: NA; v_call: TRBV7-3; cdr3_aa: CASSPPGQGSGYTF; cdr3_nt: TGTGCCAGCAGCCCCCCAGGACAGGGTAGTGGCTACACCTTC
d_call: TRBD1; j_call: TRBJ1-2; clone_size: NA; v_call: TRBV11-2; cdr3_aa: CASSYNRGDSGYTF; cdr3_nt: TGTGCCAGCAGCTACAACAGGGGCGACAGTGGCTACACCTTC
d_call: NA; j_call: TRBJ2-1; clone_size: once; v_call: TRBV2; cdr3_aa: CASSDITPEQFF; cdr3_nt: TGTGCCAGCAGCGACATAACACCTGAGCAGTTCTTC
d_call: NA; j_call: TRBJ1-1; clone_size: NA; v_call: TRBV6-1; cdr3_aa: CASSLGGLDTEAFF; cdr3_nt: TGTGCCAGCAGCCTGGGAGGGCTGGACACTGAAGCTTTCTTT
d_call: TRBD1; j_call: TRBJ1-2; clone_size: NA; v_call: TRBV23-1; cdr3_aa: CASINHQKGANGYTF; cdr3_nt: TGCGCCAGCATAAACCATCAGAAGGGGGCAAATGGCTACACCTTC
d_call: TRBD2; j_call: TRBJ2-2; clone_size: NA; v_call: TRBV11-2; cdr3_aa: CASSLIASGRRTGGELFF; cdr3_nt: TGTGCCAGCAGCTTAATAGCTAGCGGGAGGAGAACGGGCGGGGAGCTGTTTTTT
d_call: NA; j_call: TRBJ1-1; clone_size: few; v_call: TRBV25-1; cdr3_aa: CASSESGRYDTEAFF; cdr3_nt: TGTGCCAGCAGTGAATCTGGGCGATATGACACTGAAGCTTTCTTT
d_call: NA; j_call: TRBJ1-1; clone_size: NA; v_call: TRBV5-1; cdr3_aa: CASSLDKEAFF; cdr3_nt: TGCGCCAGCAGCTTGGACAAAGAAGCTTTCTTT
d_call: NA; j_call: TRBJ2-1; clone_size: NA; v_call: TRBV7-6; cdr3_aa: CASSLQGDYLFF; cdr3_nt: TGTGCCAGCAGCTTACAGGGGGACTACCTGTTCTTC
d_call: NA; j_call: TRBJ1-5; clone_size: NA; v_call: TRBV5-1; cdr3_aa: CASSLGPDQPQHF; cdr3_nt: TGCGCCAGCAGCTTGGGACCCGATCAGCCCCAGCATTTT
d_call: NA; j_call: TRBJ1-2; clone_size: NA; v_call: TRBV25-1; cdr3_aa: CASRGEGYYGYTF; cdr3_nt: TGTGCCAGCAGGGGGGAGGGGTACTATGGCTACACCTTC
d_call: NA; j_call: TRBJ2-2; clone_size: NA; v_call: TRBV30; cdr3_aa: CAWTEKGHTGELFF; cdr3_nt: TGTGCCTGGACAGAAAAGGGGCACACCGGGGAGCTGTTTTTT
d_call: NA; j_call: TRBJ2-7; clone_size: NA; v_call: TRBV18; cdr3_aa: CASSPGGYEQYF; cdr3_nt: TGTGCCAGCTCACCGGGAGGCTACGAGCAGTACTTC
d_call: NA; j_call: TRBJ2-1; clone_size: NA; v_call: TRBV10-3; cdr3_aa: CAISGDSSSYNEQFF; cdr3_nt: TGTGCCATCAGCGGAGACTCGAGCTCCTACAATGAGCAGTTCTTC
d_call: NA; j_call: TRBJ1-3; clone_size: NA; v_call: TRBV6-6; cdr3_aa: CASSTASSGNTIYF; cdr3_nt: TGTGCCAGCAGTACAGCAAGCTCTGGAAACACCATATATTTT
d_call: TRBD1; j_call: TRBJ1-2; clone_size: NA; v_call: TRBV7-2; cdr3_aa: CASSSVGQGNYGYTF; cdr3_nt: TGTGCCAGCAGCTCTGTGGGACAGGGCAACTATGGCTACACCTTC
d_call: NA; j_call: TRBJ2-4; clone_size: many; v_call: TRBV5-1; cdr3_aa: CASSTGQIQNIQYF; cdr3_nt: TGCGCCAGCAGCACAGGACAGATTCAAAACATTCAGTACTTC